A selection of T cell receptor beta chains follows, all from one sample in a study of patients and donors after allogeneic stem cell transplantation. TCRdb ran MiXCR on the RT-PCR reads and lists one entry per CDR3 protein. The sample records 110,000 or so distinct CDR3 sequences, over 30% being singletons. Sample: blood, either unsorted or a sorted T cell fraction (not recorded which). Every receptor here comes from a human donor who was either an allogeneic HSCT recipient or a stem cell or donor lymphocyte infusion donor (not recorded which). It is not recorded whose cells these are; they may come from a transplant donor. CDR3s include the opening cysteine and the closing phenylalanine or tryptophan. The order of the fields is D gene, J gene, CDR3 length, V gene, clone size, CDR3 DNA, CDR3 protein. The D gene is left open where the match is weak. A row's size may be missing; if present it is once, few, many or a size class.

d_gene: TRBD1; j_gene: TRBJ2-3; len: 17; v_gene: TRBV4-3; abundance: -; CDR3nt: TGCGCCAGCAGCCATCAAAGGGACAGGCTATCAGGCGATACGCAGTATTTT; CDR3aa: CASSHQRDRLSGDTQYF
d_gene: -; j_gene: TRBJ2-3; len: 12; v_gene: TRBV20-1; abundance: -; CDR3nt: TGCAGTGCTAGGGGCAACACAGATACGCAGTATTTT; CDR3aa: CSARGNTDTQYF
d_gene: -; j_gene: TRBJ1-2; len: 14; v_gene: TRBV30; abundance: once; CDR3nt: TGTGCCTGGAGTGTACGTCAGGGTTCCAGTGGCTACACCTTC; CDR3aa: CAWSVRQGSSGYTF
d_gene: -; j_gene: TRBJ2-4; len: 13; v_gene: TRBV20-1; abundance: many; CDR3nt: TGCAGTGCCCCGACTCTAGCCAAAAACATTCAGTACTTC; CDR3aa: CSAPTLAKNIQYF
d_gene: -; j_gene: TRBJ1-5; len: 15; v_gene: TRBV5-5; abundance: many; CDR3nt: TGTGCCAGCAGCAGTCAGGGCTCCGCCAATCAGCCCCAGCATTTT; CDR3aa: CASSSQGSANQPQHF
d_gene: TRBD2; j_gene: TRBJ2-3; len: 15; v_gene: TRBV6-6; abundance: -; CDR3nt: TGTGCCAGCGAACGGAGGGAGGGGAGCACAGATACGCAGTATTTT; CDR3aa: CASERREGSTDTQYF
d_gene: -; j_gene: TRBJ1-3; len: 15; v_gene: TRBV7-2; abundance: -; CDR3nt: TGTGCCAGCAGCTTTCAGTCGGTCTCTGGAAACACCATATATTTT; CDR3aa: CASSFQSVSGNTIYF
d_gene: TRBD2; j_gene: TRBJ2-1; len: 15; v_gene: TRBV5-1; abundance: few; CDR3nt: TGCGCCAGCAGCTTGGGACTAGCGGGAGAGGGTGAGCAGTTCTTC; CDR3aa: CASSLGLAGEGEQFF
d_gene: -; j_gene: TRBJ2-7; len: 14; v_gene: TRBV6-1; abundance: -; CDR3nt: TGTGCCAGCAGTGAACGGAGGGCTACCTACGAGCAGTACTTC; CDR3aa: CASSERRATYEQYF
d_gene: -; j_gene: TRBJ2-1; len: 13; v_gene: TRBV20-1; abundance: -; CDR3nt: TGCAGTGCTAGAGATTATTTTCAGGATGAGCAGTTCTTC; CDR3aa: CSARDYFQDEQFF
d_gene: -; j_gene: TRBJ2-3; len: 14; v_gene: TRBV27; abundance: -; CDR3nt: TGTGCCAGCTCCCCCGTCCTAGTCGCAGATACGCAGTATTTT; CDR3aa: CASSPVLVADTQYF
d_gene: -; j_gene: TRBJ2-3; len: 15; v_gene: TRBV5-1; abundance: -; CDR3nt: TGCGCCAGCAGCTTGCGGACAGCTAGCACAGATACGCAGTATTTT; CDR3aa: CASSLRTASTDTQYF
d_gene: -; j_gene: TRBJ1-4; len: 16; v_gene: TRBV12-3/TRBV12-4; abundance: few; CDR3nt: TGTGCCAGCAGCCGGAATATTCGAGGAACTAATGAAAAACTGTTTTTT; CDR3aa: CASSRNIRGTNEKLFF
d_gene: -; j_gene: TRBJ2-1; len: 14; v_gene: TRBV11-2; abundance: -; CDR3nt: TGTGCCAGCAGCGCCAGGGTCTCCTACAATGAGCAGTTCTTC; CDR3aa: CASSARVSYNEQFF
d_gene: TRBD1; j_gene: TRBJ2-7; len: 13; v_gene: TRBV18; abundance: -; CDR3nt: TGTGCCAGCTCACCAAGGACAGGGGACGAGCAGTACTTC; CDR3aa: CASSPRTGDEQYF
d_gene: -; j_gene: TRBJ1-4; len: 12; v_gene: TRBV10-3; abundance: few; CDR3nt: TGTGCCACCAAGGGAACTAATGAAAAACTGTTTTTT; CDR3aa: CATKGTNEKLFF
d_gene: -; j_gene: TRBJ1-2; len: 15; v_gene: TRBV7-2; abundance: -; CDR3nt: TGTGCCAGCAGCTTAGCGTCGTCAACTAACTATGGCTACACCTTC; CDR3aa: CASSLASSTNYGYTF
d_gene: -; j_gene: TRBJ1-1; len: 15; v_gene: TRBV7-8; abundance: few; CDR3nt: TGTGCCAGCAGCTTAGAGCTGGATCCGAACACTGAAGCTTTCTTT; CDR3aa: CASSLELDPNTEAFF
d_gene: -; j_gene: TRBJ2-4; len: 14; v_gene: TRBV7-9; abundance: many; CDR3nt: TGTGCCAGCAGCTCCCTCCGAGCCAAAAACATTCAGTACTTC; CDR3aa: CASSSLRAKNIQYF
d_gene: -; j_gene: TRBJ1-1; len: 16; v_gene: TRBV21-1; abundance: -; CDR3nt: TGTGCCAGCAGCAAAGGTACAGGGGATCGGAACACTGAAGCTTTCTTT; CDR3aa: CASSKGTGDRNTEAFF
d_gene: -; j_gene: TRBJ1-2; len: 16; v_gene: TRBV28; abundance: few; CDR3nt: TGTGCCAGCAGTTCACAGGACAGATGGGTTAACTATGGCTACACCTTC; CDR3aa: CASSSQDRWVNYGYTF
d_gene: TRBD1; j_gene: TRBJ1-1; len: 13; v_gene: TRBV20-1; abundance: few; CDR3nt: TGCAGTGCTAGTAAGGGACAGGGGACTGAAGCTTTCTTT; CDR3aa: CSASKGQGTEAFF
d_gene: -; j_gene: TRBJ1-2; len: 14; v_gene: TRBV7-2; abundance: few; CDR3nt: TGTGCCAGCAGCTTACAGGGGATTAACTATGGCTACACCTTC; CDR3aa: CASSLQGINYGYTF
d_gene: -; j_gene: TRBJ1-4; len: 22; v_gene: TRBV12-3/TRBV12-4; abundance: -; CDR3nt: TGTGCCAGCAGTTTCCTGTTGGCGCCCCCCACAGTTTGGGGGGCAACTAATGAAAAACTGTTTTTT; CDR3aa: CASSFLLAPPTVWGATNEKLFF
d_gene: -; j_gene: TRBJ2-7; len: 13; v_gene: TRBV19; abundance: once; CDR3nt: TGTGCCAGTAGTATAGTAGGGCCGAGCGAGCAGTACTTC; CDR3aa: CASSIVGPSEQYF
d_gene: -; j_gene: TRBJ2-3; len: 15; v_gene: TRBV12-3/TRBV12-4; abundance: -; CDR3nt: TGTGCCAGCAGTTTAGGGCCCGGCTTGGGGAATACGCAGTATTTT; CDR3aa: CASSLGPGLGNTQYF
d_gene: -; j_gene: TRBJ1-1; len: 15; v_gene: TRBV18; abundance: once; CDR3nt: TGTGCCAGCTCACCCCGGGGGGATGCAAGCACTGAAGCTTTCTTT; CDR3aa: CASSPRGDASTEAFF
d_gene: -; j_gene: TRBJ2-7; len: 11; v_gene: TRBV20-1; abundance: few; CDR3nt: TGCAGTGCCGAGACTAGCTACGAGCAGTACTTC; CDR3aa: CSAETSYEQYF
d_gene: -; j_gene: TRBJ2-7; len: 16; v_gene: TRBV4-2; abundance: -; CDR3nt: TGTGCCAGCAGCCAAGATCCGTGGGACTTCCCTCACGAGCAGTACTTC; CDR3aa: CASSQDPWDFPHEQYF
d_gene: -; j_gene: TRBJ1-6; len: 16; v_gene: TRBV25-1; abundance: few; CDR3nt: TGTGCCAGCAGGGGGACCGCGAGCTCCTATAATTCACCCCTCCACTTT; CDR3aa: CASRGTASSYNSPLHF
d_gene: -; j_gene: TRBJ1-4; len: 13; v_gene: TRBV28; abundance: -; CDR3nt: TGTGCCAGCAGTACAAGACAGCTAGAAAAACTGTTTTTT; CDR3aa: CASSTRQLEKLFF
d_gene: TRBD1; j_gene: TRBJ2-1; len: 14; v_gene: TRBV6-6; abundance: few; CDR3nt: TGTGCCAGCAGTCGACAGGGGGCGGGTGATGAGCAGTTCTTC; CDR3aa: CASSRQGAGDEQFF
d_gene: -; j_gene: TRBJ1-1; len: 12; v_gene: TRBV20-1; abundance: -; CDR3nt: TGCAGTGCTAGCTTCGCGGACACTGAAGCTTTCTTT; CDR3aa: CSASFADTEAFF
d_gene: TRBD1; j_gene: TRBJ1-1; len: 15; v_gene: TRBV12-3/TRBV12-4; abundance: -; CDR3nt: TGTGCCAGCAGTCCGGGACAGAGTGTGAACACTGAAGCTTTCTTT; CDR3aa: CASSPGQSVNTEAFF
d_gene: TRBD1; j_gene: TRBJ1-2; len: 16; v_gene: TRBV5-1; abundance: few; CDR3nt: TGCGCCAGCAGTACTACCGCCGGGACAGGGGGCAATGGCTACACCTTC; CDR3aa: CASSTTAGTGGNGYTF
d_gene: -; j_gene: TRBJ2-7; len: 14; v_gene: TRBV28; abundance: -; CDR3nt: TGTGCCAGCAGTGCCCCGGGACTCCCCTACGAGCAGTACTTC; CDR3aa: CASSAPGLPYEQYF
d_gene: -; j_gene: TRBJ1-1; len: 13; v_gene: TRBV5-5; abundance: few; CDR3nt: TGTGCCAGCAGCGTAACAGGGCGGACTGAAGCTTTCTTT; CDR3aa: CASSVTGRTEAFF
d_gene: -; j_gene: TRBJ1-1; len: 14; v_gene: TRBV3-1; abundance: -; CDR3nt: TGTGCCAGCAGCCAGGCGGACAGGAACACTGAAGCTTTCTTT; CDR3aa: CASSQADRNTEAFF
d_gene: -; j_gene: TRBJ2-1; len: 16; v_gene: TRBV18; abundance: -; CDR3nt: TGTGCCAGCTCACCAATTTCTAGCGCATCCTACAATGAGCAGTTCTTC; CDR3aa: CASSPISSASYNEQFF
d_gene: TRBD1; j_gene: TRBJ2-5; len: 16; v_gene: TRBV18; abundance: -; CDR3nt: TGTGCCAGCTCACCAGGGACAGGGATCCCCCAAGAGACCCAGTACTTC; CDR3aa: CASSPGTGIPQETQYF
d_gene: -; j_gene: TRBJ2-3; len: 13; v_gene: TRBV20-1; abundance: -; CDR3nt: TGCAGTGCCCCGGACTCGGGCACAGATACGCAGTATTTT; CDR3aa: CSAPDSGTDTQYF
d_gene: -; j_gene: TRBJ2-1; len: 12; v_gene: TRBV6-2/TRBV6-3; abundance: -; CDR3nt: TGTGCCAGCAAGGATAGCCCGGTTGAGCAGTTCTTC; CDR3aa: CASKDSPVEQFF
d_gene: -; j_gene: TRBJ1-2; len: 13; v_gene: TRBV3-1; abundance: few; CDR3nt: TGTGCCAGCAGCCAAGTAGGCGGATACGGCTACACCTTC; CDR3aa: CASSQVGGYGYTF
d_gene: -; j_gene: TRBJ2-3; len: 14; v_gene: TRBV15; abundance: once; CDR3nt: TGTGCCACCAAGGTAGTTCGGCTGGCAGATACGCAGTATTTT; CDR3aa: CATKVVRLADTQYF
d_gene: TRBD1; j_gene: TRBJ2-4; len: 14; v_gene: TRBV7-2; abundance: once; CDR3nt: TGTGCCAGCAGCTTCGGACAGGGGAAAAACATTCAGTACTTC; CDR3aa: CASSFGQGKNIQYF
d_gene: -; j_gene: TRBJ2-4; len: 15; v_gene: TRBV6-5; abundance: -; CDR3nt: TGTGCCAGCAGTTACTCCGTTGCGGCCAAAAACATTCAGTACTTC; CDR3aa: CASSYSVAAKNIQYF
d_gene: -; j_gene: TRBJ2-3; len: 16; v_gene: TRBV24-1; abundance: -; CDR3nt: TGTGCCACCAGTGATCCGGGGGCACGAGGCACAGATACGCAGTATTTT; CDR3aa: CATSDPGARGTDTQYF
d_gene: TRBD1; j_gene: TRBJ1-5; len: 14; v_gene: TRBV10-3; abundance: -; CDR3nt: TGTGCCATCAGTGTGACAGGGGTAGGTCAGCCCCAGCATTTT; CDR3aa: CAISVTGVGQPQHF
d_gene: TRBD2; j_gene: TRBJ2-2; len: 15; v_gene: TRBV6-1; abundance: -; CDR3nt: TGTGCCAGCAGTGAAGTGGGAGGGCCTAGCGGGGAGCTGTTTTTT; CDR3aa: CASSEVGGPSGELFF
d_gene: TRBD2; j_gene: TRBJ2-1; len: 15; v_gene: TRBV20-1; abundance: few; CDR3nt: TGCAGTGCAGCTAGCGGGAGGACCCCCTACAATGAGCAGTTCTTC; CDR3aa: CSAASGRTPYNEQFF
d_gene: -; j_gene: TRBJ2-5; len: 15; v_gene: TRBV5-1; abundance: few; CDR3nt: TGCGCCAGCAGTATCGCGCGTAGGCCACAAGAGACCCAGTACTTC; CDR3aa: CASSIARRPQETQYF
d_gene: -; j_gene: TRBJ1-5; len: 17; v_gene: TRBV28; abundance: few; CDR3nt: TGTGCCAGCAGCTCCAGGGGTCCGACGTATAGCAATCAGCCCCAGCATTTT; CDR3aa: CASSSRGPTYSNQPQHF
d_gene: -; j_gene: TRBJ1-4; len: 13; v_gene: TRBV5-1; abundance: -; CDR3nt: TGCGCCAGCAGCTTCGGCCCCAATGAAAAACTGTTTTTT; CDR3aa: CASSFGPNEKLFF
d_gene: TRBD1; j_gene: TRBJ1-2; len: 14; v_gene: TRBV3-1; abundance: few; CDR3nt: TGTGCCAGCAGCCTCGGACAGGGGGCCGATGGCTACACCTTC; CDR3aa: CASSLGQGADGYTF
d_gene: -; j_gene: TRBJ2-2; len: 15; v_gene: TRBV12-3/TRBV12-4; abundance: few; CDR3nt: TGTGCCAGCAGTTCCGGGACATCGAACACCGGGGAGCTGTTTTTT; CDR3aa: CASSSGTSNTGELFF
d_gene: TRBD1; j_gene: TRBJ1-5; len: 14; v_gene: TRBV7-2; abundance: -; CDR3nt: TGTGCCAGCAGCCTTGGGACAGTTGGTCAGCCCCAGCATTTT; CDR3aa: CASSLGTVGQPQHF
d_gene: TRBD1; j_gene: TRBJ2-1; len: 14; v_gene: TRBV7-9; abundance: -; CDR3nt: TGTGCCAGCAGCTTAGGACAGGGTGGTCATGAGCAGTTCTTC; CDR3aa: CASSLGQGGHEQFF